This T cell receptor beta chain was sequenced for a study of T cells in Graves' hyperthyroidism and ophthalmopathy. The study, taken as a whole, reports: Ophthalmopathy was model-predicted a median roughly 6.3 months pre-onset. From stable hyperthyroidism, ophthalmopathy was separated by a 13 V-J model.

Per the germline V gene, CDR1 is SGHDN and CDR2 is FVKESK. Between the trimmed V and J ends, which lost 0 bases and 6 bases, there was a span of 8 bases. The CDR3 extends over 13 amino acids. What was amplified from RNA transcripts were TCR beta CDR3 regions. With the HTBI primer set, the TCR CDR3 went through a first round of RT-PCR. TCRdb reprocessed the multiplex PCR reads via MiXCR and lists one record per CDR3 protein. Found here are roughly 150,000 distinct CDR3 sequences, about 9.4% of them singletons; the top ten hold roughly a fifth. This clonotype was counted many times. The antigen remains unidentified.

V and J are TRBV14 and TRBJ1-1, with D perhaps TRBD1 (5 bases). The TCR was taken from a young woman with Graves' hyperthyroidism that later progressed to Graves' ophthalmopathy. The sequenced sample was blood. The CDR3 is CASSQEGVAEAFF. CDR3 bases: TGTGCCAGCAGCCAAGAAGGGGTTGCTGAAGCTTTCTTT.